This is a list of T cell receptor beta chains from one sample in a study of ipilimumab plus nivolumab after autologous stem cell transplantation. Sequencing used immunoSEQ multiplex PCR; TCRdb keeps in-frame clones, though not all of them. The sample lists tens of thousands of clones; 75% to 85% were seen once. The specimen comprised PBMCs, sampled in a trial of ipilimumab plus nivolumab as post-transplant consolidation. All receptors derive from a male donor with diffuse large B-cell lymphoma. Both conserved end residues are part of each CDR3. D genes are given only for firm matches. Where a row states a size, it is once, few, many or the class of an expanded clone; other rows omit it.

D gene	J gene	CDR3 length	clone size	V gene	CDR3 protein	CDR3 DNA
-	TRBJ1-6	13	-	TRBV5-4	CASSLDYLSPLHF	TGTGCCAGCAGCTTAGATTACCTTTCACCCCTCCACTTT
-	TRBJ1-4	11	many	TRBV20-1	CSAKGVEKLFF	TGCAGTGCCAAGGGGGTAGAAAAACTGTTTTTT
TRBD2	TRBJ2-2	13	-	TRBV29-1	CSVMTSGTGELFF	TGCAGCGTTATGACTAGCGGCACCGGGGAGCTGTTTTTT
TRBD2	TRBJ2-1	14	-	TRBV30	CAWTLAGGPGEQFF	TGTGCCTGGACCCTAGCGGGGGGGCCGGGTGAGCAGTTCTTC
-	TRBJ1-4	15	-	TRBV6-6	CASSYGGATNEKLFF	TGTGCCAGCAGTTACGGTGGTGCAACTAATGAAAAACTGTTTTTT
-	TRBJ2-7	15	-	TRBV5-1	CASSPRGGAGYEQYF	TGCGCCAGCAGCCCCAGAGGGGGCGCGGGGTACGAGCAGTACTTC
TRBD2	TRBJ2-3	16	few	TRBV5-4	CASSSRLAGATDTQYF	TGTGCCAGCAGCTCCCGACTAGCGGGGGCTACAGATACGCAGTATTTT
-	TRBJ2-2	16	-	TRBV19	CASSVQGELNTGELFF	TGTGCCAGTAGTGTTCAGGGAGAATTGAACACCGGGGAGCTGTTTTTT
TRBD1	TRBJ1-5	15	once	TRBV19	CATETGGEGLMPQHF	TGTGCCACCGAGACAGGGGGCGAAGGGCTTATGCCCCAGCATTTT
-	TRBJ1-2	12	-	TRBV5-1	CASRPGLDGYTF	TGCGCCAGCAGACCAGGGTTAGATGGCTACACCTTC
TRBD2	TRBJ2-5	15	-	TRBV2	CASMLNGGDGETQYF	TGTGCCAGCATGTTAAACGGGGGGGATGGGGAGACCCAGTACTTC
-	TRBJ1-1	13	-	TRBV5-1	CASSFLPGGEAFF	TGCGCCAGCAGTTTCTTGCCCGGGGGTGAAGCTTTCTTT
-	TRBJ2-3	18	-	TRBV19	CASSIRTQGIGGTDTQYF	TGTGCCAGTAGTATCCGAACTCAGGGGATTGGGGGCACAGATACGCAGTATTTT
-	TRBJ2-1	13	-	TRBV19	CASSHAQTNEQFF	TGTGCCAGTAGCCACGCTCAGACTAATGAGCAGTTCTTC
TRBD1	TRBJ2-4	18	-	TRBV19	CASSIGSGTGGLINIQYF	TGTGCCAGTAGTATAGGTTCAGGGACAGGGGGCTTAATCAACATTCAGTACTTC
TRBD1	TRBJ1-6	18	-	TRBV7-2	CASTLQGALMGHNSPLHF	TGTGCCAGCACCTTACAGGGGGCTCTAATGGGACATAATTCACCCCTCCACTTT
-	TRBJ1-4	12	-	TRBV2	CASRREREKLFF	TGTGCCAGCCGACGAGAGAGGGAAAAGCTGTTTTTT
-	TRBJ2-7	13	-	TRBV7-6	CASSLGAGFEQYF	TGTGCCAGCAGCTTAGGGGCCGGGTTCGAGCAGTACTTC
-	TRBJ1-2	18	-	TRBV7-2	CASSLDDLRSRGAGGYTF	TGTGCCAGCAGCTTAGACGATCTTCGGTCTCGGGGGGCGGGTGGCTACACCTTC
TRBD1	TRBJ1-3	16	-	TRBV9	CASSVGTGLSGNTIYF	TGTGCCAGCAGCGTGGGGACAGGACTCTCTGGAAACACCATATATTTT
-	TRBJ2-4	14	-	TRBV18	CASSPATSPNIQYF	TGTGCCAGCTCACCGGCGACTTCCCCAAACATTCAGTACTTC
-	TRBJ2-1	13	-	TRBV9	CASSDGGRNEQFF	TGTGCCAGCAGCGACGGGGGTCGTAATGAGCAGTTCTTC
-	TRBJ2-5	14	-	TRBV9	CASSAGGEGETQYF	TGTGCCAGCAGCGCAGGAGGAGAGGGAGAGACCCAGTACTTC
TRBD1	TRBJ2-1	15	once	TRBV18	CASSRRDREGGEQFF	TGTGCCAGCTCACGTCGGGACAGGGAGGGAGGTGAGCAGTTCTTC
-	TRBJ2-5	13	-	TRBV15	CATSRTQGETQYF	TGTGCCACCAGCAGGACTCAGGGGGAGACCCAGTACTTC
TRBD2	TRBJ2-3	16	-	TRBV4-1	CASSPQGGASTDTQYF	TGCGCCAGCAGCCCCCAGGGAGGGGCTAGCACAGATACGCAGTATTTT
TRBD1	TRBJ1-3	14	-	TRBV7-9	CASSLPGTGNTIYF	TGTGCCAGCAGCTTACCCGGGACAGGGAACACCATATATTTT
-	TRBJ2-7	14	-	TRBV19	CASSGGRTGYEQYF	TGTGCCAGTAGCGGGGGCCGGACGGGCTACGAGCAGTACTTC
-	TRBJ1-4	15	-	TRBV7-2	CASSISGPTNEKLFF	TGTGCCAGCAGCATCTCGGGCCCAACTAATGAAAAACTGTTTTTT
-	TRBJ1-5	18	-	TRBV10-3	CAIRGGYQAGEHNQPQHF	TGTGCCATCAGGGGCGGATATCAGGCAGGGGAACACAATCAGCCCCAGCATTTT
TRBD1	TRBJ2-7	16	-	TRBV4-3	CASSQARTGTAVEQYF	TGCGCCAGCAGCCAGGCCAGGACAGGGACCGCGGTGGAGCAGTACTTC
-	TRBJ2-5	16	-	TRBV5-5	CASSLYGVTGRETQYF	TGTGCCAGCAGCTTATACGGGGTAACCGGGCGGGAGACCCAGTACTTC
-	TRBJ2-1	14	-	TRBV6-1	CAALLGGGYNEQFF	TGTGCCGCGCTGTTGGGGGGCGGATACAATGAGCAGTTCTTC
TRBD1	TRBJ1-4	15	-	TRBV9	CASSVAGTGDEKLFF	TGTGCCAGCAGCGTAGCCGGGACAGGGGATGAAAAACTGTTTTTT
-	TRBJ2-2	12	-	TRBV10-3	CAIRTSTGELFF	TGTGCCATCAGGACTAGTACCGGGGAGCTGTTTTTT
TRBD2	TRBJ2-2	15	once	TRBV5-4	CASSSPGGPDGELFF	TGTGCCAGCAGCTCCCCGGGGGGGCCTGACGGGGAGCTGTTTTTT
-	TRBJ2-4	16	-	TRBV7-3	CASSLNAGASKNIQYF	TGTGCCAGCAGCTTAAATGCAGGGGCGAGCAAAAACATTCAGTACTTC
TRBD1	TRBJ2-7	15	-	TRBV5-1	CASSPTTGAGYEQYF	TGCGCCAGCAGCCCGACGACAGGGGCAGGCTACGAGCAGTACTTC